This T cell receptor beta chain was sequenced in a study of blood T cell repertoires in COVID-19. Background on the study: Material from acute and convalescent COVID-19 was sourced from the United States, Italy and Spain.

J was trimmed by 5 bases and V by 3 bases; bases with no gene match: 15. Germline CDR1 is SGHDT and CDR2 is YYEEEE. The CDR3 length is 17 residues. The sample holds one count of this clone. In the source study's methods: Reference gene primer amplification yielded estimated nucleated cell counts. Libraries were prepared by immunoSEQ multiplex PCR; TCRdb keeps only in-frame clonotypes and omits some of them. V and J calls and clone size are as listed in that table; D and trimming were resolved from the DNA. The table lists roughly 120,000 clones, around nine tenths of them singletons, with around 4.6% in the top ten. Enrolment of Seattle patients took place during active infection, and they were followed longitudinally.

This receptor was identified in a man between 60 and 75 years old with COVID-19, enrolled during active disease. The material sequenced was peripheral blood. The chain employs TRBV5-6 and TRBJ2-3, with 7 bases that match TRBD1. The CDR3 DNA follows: TGTGCCAGCAGCTCAATCATTGACAGGGATATTGGAGATACGCAGTATTTT. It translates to CASSSIIDRDIGDTQYF.